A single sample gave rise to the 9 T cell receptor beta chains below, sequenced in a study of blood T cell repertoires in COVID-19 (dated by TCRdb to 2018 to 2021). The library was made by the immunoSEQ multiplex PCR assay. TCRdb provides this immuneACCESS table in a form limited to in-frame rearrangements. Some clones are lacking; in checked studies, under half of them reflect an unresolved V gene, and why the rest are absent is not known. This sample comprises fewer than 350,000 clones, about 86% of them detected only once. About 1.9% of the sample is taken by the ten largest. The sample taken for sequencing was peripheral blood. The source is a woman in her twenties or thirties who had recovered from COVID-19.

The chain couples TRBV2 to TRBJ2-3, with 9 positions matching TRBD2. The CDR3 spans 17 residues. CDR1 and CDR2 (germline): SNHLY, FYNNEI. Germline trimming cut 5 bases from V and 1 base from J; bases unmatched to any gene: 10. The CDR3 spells CASSTLAGEQGTDTQYF. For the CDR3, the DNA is TGTGCCAGCAGTACTTTAGCGGGGGAGCAAGGCACAGATACGCAGTATTTT. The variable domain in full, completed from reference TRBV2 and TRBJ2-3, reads EPEVTQTPSHQVTQMGQEVILRCVPISNHLYFYWYRQILGQKVEFLVSFYNNEISEKSEIFDDQFSVERPDGSNFTLKIRSTKLEDSAMYFCASSTLAGEQGTDTQYFGPGTRLTVL.

The CDR3: CASSLDMGVTEAFF. The CDR3 DNA sequence: TGTGCCAGCAGCTTGGATATGGGAGTCACTGAAGCTTTCTTT. This chain links TRBV5-8 with TRBJ1-1; D not resolved. V lost 0 bases to trimming and J lost 4 bases, with 10 bases between them. There are 14 residues in the CDR3. Germline V lookup: CDR1 SGHTS, CDR2 YDEGEE.

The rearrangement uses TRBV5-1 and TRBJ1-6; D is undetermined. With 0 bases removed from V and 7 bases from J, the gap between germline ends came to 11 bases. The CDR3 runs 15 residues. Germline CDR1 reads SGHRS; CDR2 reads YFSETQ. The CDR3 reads CASSLGQAGNSPLHF. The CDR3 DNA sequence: TGCGCCAGCAGCTTGGGTCAGGCGGGGAATTCACCCCTCCACTTT.

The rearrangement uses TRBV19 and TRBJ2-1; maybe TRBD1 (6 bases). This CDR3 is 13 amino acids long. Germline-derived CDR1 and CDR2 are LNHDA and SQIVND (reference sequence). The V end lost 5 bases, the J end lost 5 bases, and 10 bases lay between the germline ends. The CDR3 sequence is CASSLQGNNEQFF. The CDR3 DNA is TGTGCCAGTAGTCTGCAGGGGAACAATGAGCAGTTCTTC.

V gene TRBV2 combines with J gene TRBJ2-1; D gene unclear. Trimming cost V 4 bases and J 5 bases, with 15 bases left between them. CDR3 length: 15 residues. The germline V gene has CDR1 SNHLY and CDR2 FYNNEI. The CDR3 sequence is CASSGSASRNNEQFF. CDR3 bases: TGTGCCAGCAGTGGCAGCGCGAGTCGGAACAATGAGCAGTTCTTC.

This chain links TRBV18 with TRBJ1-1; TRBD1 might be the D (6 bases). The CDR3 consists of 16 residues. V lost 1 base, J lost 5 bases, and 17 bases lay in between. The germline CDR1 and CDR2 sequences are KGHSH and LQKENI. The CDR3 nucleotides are TGTGCCAGCTCACCACAGAAGGGGGAAAGGGAAACTGAAGCTTTCTTT. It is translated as CASSPQKGERETEAFF. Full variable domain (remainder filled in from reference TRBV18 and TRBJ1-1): NAGVMQNPRHLVRRRGQEARLRCSPMKGHSHVYWYRQLPEEGLKFMVYLQKENIIDESGMPKERFSAEFPKEGPSILRIQQVVRGDSAAYFCASSPQKGERETEAFFGQGTRLTVV.

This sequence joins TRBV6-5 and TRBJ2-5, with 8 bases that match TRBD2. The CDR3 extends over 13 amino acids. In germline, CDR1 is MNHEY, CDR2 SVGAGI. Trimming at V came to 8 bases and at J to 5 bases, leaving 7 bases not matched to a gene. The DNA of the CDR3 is TGTGCCAGCCACGGGGGGGCCTGGGAGACCCAGTACTTC. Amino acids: CASHGGAWETQYF.

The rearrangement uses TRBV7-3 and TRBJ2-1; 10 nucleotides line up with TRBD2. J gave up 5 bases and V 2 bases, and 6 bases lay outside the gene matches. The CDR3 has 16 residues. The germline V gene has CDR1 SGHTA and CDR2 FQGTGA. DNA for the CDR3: TGTGCCAGCAGCTTACGCGGACTAGCGGCAAACAATGAGCAGTTCTTC. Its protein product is CASSLRGLAANNEQFF.

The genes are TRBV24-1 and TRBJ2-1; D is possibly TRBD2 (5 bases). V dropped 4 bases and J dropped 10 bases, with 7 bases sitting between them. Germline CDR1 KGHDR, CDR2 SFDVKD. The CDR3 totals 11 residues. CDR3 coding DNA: TGTGCCACCAGTGAGGGAGTCGAGCAGTTCTTC. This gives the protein CATSEGVEQFF.